The clone carrying this T cell receptor (beta chain) was counted once. This CDR3 has 14 residues. J was trimmed by 5 bases and V by 2 bases; bases with no gene match: 3. Germline V gives CDR1 SNHLY, CDR2 FYNNEI. This sample was taken from a study of blood T cell repertoires in COVID-19. Study in general: T cells, B-cell-depleted T cells, or PBMCs supplied cDNA or gDNA.

The assay was immunoSEQ multiplex PCR, and TCRdb's table has in-frame clones only and misses some. The table includes approximately 240,000 clones, about 80% detected once. Sequencing was carried out using peripheral blood. The receptor was derived from a woman aged 25 to 39 who had recovered from COVID-19. This chain links TRBV2 with TRBJ2-3; 8 bases agree with TRBD2. The CDR3 loop is CASSEFLAGDTQYF. CDR3 coding DNA: TGTGCCAGCAGTGAATTCCTAGCGGGAGATACGCAGTATTTT.